This T cell receptor (beta chain) originates from a study of beta chain features in type 1 diabetes. Study-wide context: Comparable age, gender and cell yields were observed in patients relative to healthy donors.

TCRB transcripts that were expressed got sequenced, as all of the isolated RNA had been reverse transcribed. The assay was immunoSEQ multiplex PCR, and TCRdb's table has in-frame clones only and misses some. The table records 500,000 to 700,000 clones, less than 20% of them present only once. In its sample, this clone was seen a few times. Its antigen is undetermined. Trimming pared 0 bases from V and 1 base from J, leaving 5 bases between. Germline V gene lookup returns CDR1 SGHNT and CDR2 YYREEE (reference sequence). CDR3 length equals 13 residues. Findings and caveats of the study: At VDJ recombination sites, type 1 diabetes patients had fewer insertions and more deleted nucleotides. A potential PCR bias toward shorter templates would be equal in patient and control samples.

V usage is TRBV5-4 and J usage is TRBJ2-7; no firm D call. The sequenced sample was naive CD4+ T cells from blood. This sequence was found in a man aged 18 to 30 in good health. Here the CDR3 DNA reads TGTGCCAGCAGCTTGGTGTTGTCCTACGAGCAGTACTTC. Its translation is CASSLVLSYEQYF.